A single sample gave rise to the 32 T cell receptor beta chains below, sequenced in a study of low-dose radiotherapy and immunotherapy resistance in tumors. Time point defined: before trial treatment. Alpha and beta chains were covered, as first-strand cDNA relied on TRAV- and TRBV-specific primers. The TCRs were subjected to amplification over approximately 20 PCR cycles employing a constant-region primer in conjunction with a V-primer adapter. TCRdb re-analysed the reads in MiXCR, keeping a single row per CDR3 protein. The table includes more than 50,000 distinct CDR3 sequences, around 27% detected once. The sample in question was PBMCs, obtained before treatment. Receptor source: a male donor with rectosigmoid adenocarcinoma.

In this sample, this clonotype turned up many times. The chain is built from TRBV4-3 and TRBJ2-2; 7 bases match TRBD1. The CDR3 extends over 17 amino acids. Germline CDR1 reads LGHNA; CDR2 reads YSLEER. Trimming took 3 bases from V and 5 from J; bases not matched to a gene: 12. For the CDR3, the DNA is TGCGCCAGCAGCCATATACCACAGGGGTTGAATACCGGGGAGCTGTTTTTT. This sequence encodes CASSHIPQGLNTGELFF.

This clonotype occurred many times. The genes are TRBV5-1 and TRBJ2-4; D assignment may be TRBD1 or TRBD2 (5 bases each). The CDR3 runs 16 residues. Germline V CDR1 and CDR2: SGHRS, YFSETQ. Trimming removed 7 bases from V and 6 bases from J, with 23 bases in between. DNA of the CDR3: TGCGCCAGCCGGGCCCCTGAGGGACCTAGAAGAAACATTCAGTACTTC. Its protein is CASRAPEGPRRNIQYF.

The table lists this clonotype with many counts. The V and J genes are TRBV5-1 and TRBJ2-1; 7 bases match TRBD2. The trim removed 5 bases at V and 2 bases at J, leaving 7 bases unmatched. Germline CDR1 reads SGHRS; CDR2 reads YFSETQ. This CDR3 contains 15 residues. Written as DNA, the CDR3 is TGCGCCAGCAGGGACGGGCTAGCGGCCTACAATGAGCAGTTCTTC. It translates to CASRDGLAAYNEQFF.

This clonotype has a count of ten or more. The V and J genes are TRBV5-5 and TRBJ2-5, with 9 bases aligning to TRBD1. J lost 3 bases, V lost 4 bases, and 4 bases had no gene match. CDR1 and CDR2 from the germline V gene are SGHKS and YYEKEE (reference sequence). The CDR3 runs 14 residues. CDR3 loop: CASSLRQGEETQYF. In nucleotides, the CDR3 is TGTGCCAGCAGCCTCAGACAGGGGGAAGAGACCCAGTACTTC.

This clonotype was observed at least ten times. The J gene is TRBJ1-2, the V gene TRBV19; D is ambiguous. CDR3 length: 11 amino acids. CDR1 is LNHDA and CDR2 is SQIVND in the germline V gene (reference sequence). Trimming stripped 4 bases from V and 7 bases from J, with 7 bases between. The CDR3 DNA follows: TGTGCCAGTAGTACGGGCGGTGGCTACACCTTC. Amino acid sequence: CASSTGGGYTF.

The V call is TRBV5-1, the J call TRBJ1-1; 11 positions agree with TRBD1. V dropped 4 bases and J dropped 5; count of bases not matched to a gene: 10. The CDR3 loop spans 16 amino acids. Germline-derived CDR1 and CDR2 are SGHRS and YFSETQ. CDR3 amino acids: CASSLQSGTGGTEAFF. Here the CDR3 DNA reads TGCGCCAGCAGCCTACAGTCCGGGACAGGGGGTACTGAAGCTTTCTTT.

At least ten counts were recorded for this clonotype. This chain uses TRBV14 with TRBJ2-7, with 7 bases that match TRBD2. Per germline, CDR1 SGHDN and CDR2 FVKESK. The CDR3 contains 14 residues. The junction had 8 bases not matched to a gene; V was cut back by 4 bases and J by 5 bases. CDR3 in DNA: TGTGCCAGCAGCCGACTAGCAGAAGGTGACGAGCAGTACTTC. Protein: CASSRLAEGDEQYF. The whole variable domain, remainder taken from reference TRBV14 and TRBJ2-7, is EAGVTQFPSHSVIEKGQTVTLRCDPISGHDNLYWYRRVMGKEIKFLLHFVKESKQDESGMPNNRFLAERTGGTYSTLKVQPAELEDSGVYFCASSRLAEGDEQYFGPGTRLTVT.

V usage is TRBV2 and J usage is TRBJ2-1; D unclear. CDR3 length: 14 residues. V shed 5 bases and J shed 9 bases, with 17 bases lying between them. CDR1 and CDR2 from the germline V gene are SNHLY and FYNNEI. The CDR3 reads CASSPSRVPAEQFF. The CDR3 DNA follows: TGTGCCAGCAGTCCCTCTCGGGTCCCAGCTGAGCAGTTCTTC.

The V gene is TRBV20-1, the J gene TRBJ1-1, with D maybe TRBD1 (5 bases). V was clipped by 0 bases and J by 4 bases, with 9 bases between them. The germline V gene encodes CDR1 DFQATT and CDR2 SNEGSKA (reference sequence). The CDR3 consists of 13 residues. This CDR3 reads CSARENGGTEAFF. The CDR3 nucleotides are TGCAGTGCTAGAGAGAATGGGGGCACTGAAGCTTTCTTT.

In this sample, this clonotype turned up many times. The V call is TRBV19, the J call TRBJ2-5; D not resolved. With 6 bases removed from V and 7 bases from J, the gap between germline ends came to 15 bases. From germline, CDR1 is LNHDA and CDR2 SQIVND (reference sequence). The CDR3 extends over 13 amino acids. The CDR3 reads CASSDTGIGTQYF. The CDR3, as DNA: TGTGCCAGTAGCGACACCGGCATAGGGACCCAGTACTTC.

This clonotype showed up just a few times. The chain combines TRBV6-2 or TRBV6-3 with TRBJ1-6, with D hard to call. The germline CDR1 and CDR2 sequences are MNHEY and SVGEGT. This CDR3 has 13 amino acids. Trimming took 7 bases from V and 11 from J, leaving 15 bases between them. CDR3 amino acids: CASTTDLVTPLHF. The CDR3 region has the DNA TGTGCCAGCACAACTGATCTTGTTACACCCCTCCACTTT.

This clonotype was detected ten times or more. V usage is TRBV6-2 or TRBV6-3 and J usage is TRBJ2-2, with 7 bases aligning to TRBD1. Germline V gene sequence: CDR1 MNHEY, CDR2 SVGEGT. This CDR3 contains 17 residues. V was clipped by 4 bases and J by 6 bases; unmatched bases: 14. CDR3 sequence reads: CASSLGRRQGVPGELFF. DNA of the CDR3: TGTGCCAGCAGTTTGGGCCGGCGACAGGGAGTTCCCGGGGAGCTGTTTTTT.

Concerning this clonotype: One base separates it from a far larger clone, so it is likely a read error. The V call is TRBV6-5, the J call TRBJ2-6; no clear D. This CDR3 spans 16 amino acids. The V gene lost 2 bases and the J gene lost 2 bases, with 10 bases spanning the gap. Germline CDR1 is MNHEY and CDR2 is SVGAGI. The DNA for the CDR3 is TGTGCCAGCAGTTACGAGGCAGAGACTGGGGCCAACGTCCTGACTTTC. Protein product: CASSYEAETGANVLTF.

This clonotype came up once. This chain joins TRBV28 and TRBJ2-7; 8 bases are shared with TRBD2. The CDR3 length is 15 residues. Germline loops: CDR1 MDHEN, CDR2 SYDVKM. The V and J ends lost 3 bases and 5 bases, in that order; junction bases with no gene match: 9. CDR3 DNA sequence: TGTGCCAGCAGTTTCGGGAGGGGCAGGAGCCACGAGCAGTACTTC. This translates into CASSFGRGRSHEQYF.

This clonotype came up many times. The chain employs TRBV5-1 and TRBJ2-7, with D possibly being TRBD2 (5 bases). V shed 0 bases and J shed 0 bases, with 19 bases lying between them. Germline loops: CDR1 SGHRS, CDR2 YFSETQ. CDR3 length: 18 residues. CDR3 residues: CASSLGILGGRNSYEQYF. The DNA for the CDR3 is TGCGCCAGCAGCTTGGGTATTCTTGGAGGCAGGAACTCCTACGAGCAGTACTTC.

This rearrangement joins TRBV7-2 to TRBJ1-4; a possible D gene is TRBD1 (6 bases). The germline CDR1 and CDR2 sequences are SGHTA and FQGNSA. The germline V and J ends were trimmed by 4 bases and 6 bases, with 12 bases remaining between them. This CDR3 region has 14 residues. CDR3 coding DNA: TGTGCCAGCAGCTCGAGCGGGGGCGATGAAAAACTGTTTTTT. This sequence encodes CASSSSGGDEKLFF.

Concerning this clonotype: Given a far larger clone just one base away, this is likely a sequencing read error. CDR3 coding DNA: TGCACCAGCAGCCAAGACGGGATGGGAAACACCATATATTTT. As protein: CTSSQDGMGNTIYF. V gene TRBV1 combines with J gene TRBJ1-3; the D call in the table, TRBD1, was not verified against the DNA. TRBV1 is a documented pseudogene. The CDR3 length is 14 residues.

At least ten counts were recorded for this clonotype. V and J are TRBV7-7 and TRBJ2-3; the D gene is possibly TRBD2 (6 bases). Germline CDR1 and CDR2: SSHAT and FNYEAQ (reference sequence). The V end lost 5 bases, the J end lost 2 bases, and 14 bases lay between the germline ends. CDR3 length equals 15 residues. The CDR3 DNA is TGTGCCAGCAGCACGGGACTCCTCCCCACAGATACGCAGTATTTT. Residues: CASSTGLLPTDTQYF.

V gene TRBV18 combines with J gene TRBJ2-1, with D unclear. Germline V lookup: CDR1 KGHSH, CDR2 LQKENI. CDR3 length equals 11 residues. Trimming pared 3 bases from V and 6 bases from J, leaving 3 bases between. The CDR3 DNA reads as TGTGCCAGCTCACCCTCCAATGAGCAGTTCTTC. It specifies CASSPSNEQFF.

About this clonotype: This likely reflects a read error, since a far larger clone is one base away. The genes are TRBV13 and TRBJ2-3; possibly TRBD1 for D (6 bases). Between the trimmed V and J ends, which lost 6 bases and 4 bases, there was a span of 20 bases. There are 16 residues in the CDR3. Looked up from germline, CDR1 is PRHDT and CDR2 is FYEKMQ (reference sequence). CDR3 DNA: TGTGCCAGCAGTGAACTGCAGGGGCAAGGGGCAGATACGCAGTATTTT. This translates into CASSELQGQGADTQYF.

This clonotype was detected ten times or more. V gene TRBV3-1 combines with J gene TRBJ1-2; no clear D gene. Trimming left V 4 bases short and J 5 bases short, with 20 bases between. The CDR3 covers 16 residues. The germline V gene encodes CDR1 LGHDT and CDR2 YNNKEL (reference sequence). This chain's CDR3 is CASSPQTGDATYGYTF. The CDR3 region has the DNA TGTGCCAGCAGCCCCCAGACCGGGGATGCCACTTATGGCTACACCTTC.

In the case of this clonotype: One base separates it from a far larger clone, so it is likely a read error. The V call is TRBV5-5, the J call TRBJ2-1; the match to TRBD2 covers 8 bases. The CDR3 loop spans 17 amino acids. Germline loops: CDR1 SGHKS, CDR2 YYEKEE (reference sequence). Trimming cost V 5 bases and J 10 bases; bases outside gene matches: 20. CDR3 in amino acids: CASSFPTSGSTLSEQFF. For the CDR3, the DNA is TGTGCCAGCAGTTTCCCTACTAGCGGCTCAACGCTCAGCGAGCAGTTCTTC.

This clonotype was seen at least ten times. V is TRBV9 and J is TRBJ1-2; the D gene is possibly TRBD1 (5 bases). This CDR3 spans 15 amino acids. The germline V and J ends were trimmed by 0 bases and 8 bases, with 17 bases remaining between them. Germline V CDR1 and CDR2: SGDLS, YYNGEE. Here the CDR3 DNA reads TGTGCCAGCAGCGTAGAGGGGCGGTCAACTGGAGGCTACACCTTC. Residues: CASSVEGRSTGGYTF.

This clonotype occurred many times. The chain recombines TRBV18 with TRBJ2-3, with 7 bases fitting TRBD1. The V segment lost 4 bases and the J segment 5 bases; nucleotides outside the gene matches: 3. This CDR3 region has 13 residues. The germline CDR1 and CDR2 sequences are KGHSH and LQKENI. The CDR3 sequence: CASSLRDRDTQYF. For the CDR3, the DNA is TGTGCCAGCTCACTCCGGGACAGAGATACGCAGTATTTT.

This clonotype was seen many times. The rearrangement joins TRBV2 to TRBJ2-1; 14 bases are shared with TRBD2. The trim removed 6 bases at V and 6 bases at J, leaving 10 bases unmatched. The germline gives CDR1 SNHLY, CDR2 FYNNEI. The CDR3 has 17 residues. CDR3 nucleotides: TGTGCCAGCAGGCTGGGACTAGCGGGGGCCCTCGGCAATGAGCAGTTCTTC. This sequence encodes CASRLGLAGALGNEQFF.

A few counts support this clonotype. A far larger clone is one nucleotide away, so this likely arose from a read error. The V call is TRBV19, the J call TRBJ2-7, with D perhaps TRBD1 (6 bases). The CDR3 consists of 16 residues. Trimming removed 0 bases at V and 7 bases at J, with 19 bases between. The germline gives CDR1 LNHDA, CDR2 SQIVND (reference sequence). The CDR3 loop reads CASSIDPGAGYNEQYF. The CDR3 DNA sequence: TGTGCCAGTAGTATAGATCCAGGGGCGGGCTACAATGAGCAGTACTTC.

This clonotype was counted ten times or more. J is TRBJ1-6 and V is TRBV2; D remains ambiguous. The CDR3 totals 15 residues. Germline lookup yields CDR1 SNHLY and CDR2 FYNNEI. V lost 0 bases and J lost 10, with 13 bases in between. This chain's CDR3 is CASSEAWGYDSPLHF. The CDR3 DNA is TGTGCCAGCAGTGAAGCGTGGGGATACGACTCACCCCTCCACTTT. The variable domain in full, completed from reference TRBV2 and TRBJ1-6, reads EPEVTQTPSHQVTQMGQEVILRCVPISNHLYFYWYRQILGQKVEFLVSFYNNEISEKSEIFDDQFSVERPDGSNFTLKIRSTKLEDSAMYFCASSEAWGYDSPLHFGNGTRLTVT.

This clonotype appeared once. A far larger clone differs by one base, so this is likely a read error. This rearrangement joins TRBV6-8 to TRBJ2-1; D might be TRBD2 (7 bases). The CDR3 has 15 amino acids. The ends were cut back, 5 bases at V and 10 bases at J, with 21 bases in the middle. Looked up from germline, CDR1 is MNHGY and CDR2 is SAAAGT. The CDR3 bases are TGTGCCAGCAGTCCTAGGGGGAGGGGGATCGACGAGCAGTTCTTC. Its translation: CASSPRGRGIDEQFF.

This clonotype was recorded at least ten times. V usage is TRBV5-6 and J usage is TRBJ2-7; perhaps TRBD2 as D (5 bases). CDR1 and CDR2 (germline): SGHDT, YYEEEE. The CDR3 consists of 13 residues. Trimming left V 6 bases short and J 7 bases short, with 17 bases between. CDR3 DNA: TGTGCCAGCACCAGGACCCACCCGGGGGAGCAGTACTTC. It codes for CASTRTHPGEQYF.

The chain recombines TRBV6-2 or TRBV6-3 with TRBJ1-2; 7 bases agree with TRBD1. Germline lookup yields CDR1 MNHEY and CDR2 SVGEGT. This CDR3 is 12 amino acids long. J was trimmed by 10 bases and V by 2 bases; bases with no gene match: 4. Here the CDR3 DNA reads TGTGCCAGCAGTTACCCTGGGACAGCCTACACCTTC. It codes for CASSYPGTAYTF.

The chain recombines TRBV12-3 or TRBV12-4 with TRBJ1-5; D perhaps matches TRBD1 (5 bases). The length of the CDR3 is 13 residues. V was trimmed by 3 bases and J by 5 bases, leaving 8 bases between them. CDR3 DNA sequence: TGTGCCAGCAGTTTTGGGGCCGATCAGCCCCAGCATTTT. It specifies CASSFGADQPQHF.

This clonotype was found many times. The chain employs TRBV7-3 and TRBJ2-1; D gene unclear. Trimming pared 0 bases from V and 4 bases from J, leaving 7 bases between. The CDR3 covers 14 residues. Looked up from germline, CDR1 is SGHTA and CDR2 is FQGTGA. For the CDR3, the DNA is TGTGCCAGCAGCTTAACGTCCGGATACAATGAGCAGTTCTTC. Its translation is CASSLTSGYNEQFF.